The 27 T cell receptor beta chains presented below share a single source sample, sequenced in a study of shared clonotypes between healthy human individuals. Naive CD8 isolation took CD45RO-negative cells positively selected for CCR7 and excluded terminally differentiated effector memory CD45RA+ cells. Measured with immunoSEQ multiplex PCR; TCRdb has only the in-frame clones, and not every one. The sample includes more than 2 million clones, about 94% of them seen just once. What was sequenced was naive CD8+ T cells from PBMCs. The receptor set was obtained from a man aged 18 to 30 in good health. Some clones in this sample may be carry-over from other donors' samples.

This clone was counted a single time. Other DNA sequences within the sample encode an identical CDR3. V usage is TRBV27 and J usage is TRBJ2-3; 7 positions match TRBD1. Trimming at V came to 6 bases and at J to 1 base, leaving 4 bases not matched to a gene. This CDR3 has 14 residues. Germline V gene sequence: CDR1 MNHEY, CDR2 SMNVEV (reference sequence). The CDR3 sequence is CASSLGTGTDTQYF. The CDR3 DNA reads TGTGCCAGCAGCCTTGGGACAGGCACAGATACGCAGTATTTT.

The chain employs TRBV5-1 and TRBJ2-1; D perhaps matches TRBD2 (5 bases). Trimming pared 1 base from V and 2 bases from J, leaving 10 bases between. The CDR3 sequence is 15 residues long. The germline CDR1 and CDR2 sequences are SGHRS and YFSETQ. The CDR3: CASSLIGDPYNEQFF. The CDR3 bases are TGCGCCAGCAGCTTGATCGGGGATCCCTACAATGAGCAGTTCTTC.

V usage is TRBV27 and J usage is TRBJ2-7, with D tentatively TRBD2 (6 bases). This CDR3 has 14 residues. Germline-derived CDR1 and CDR2 are MNHEY and SMNVEV (reference sequence). The V gene lost 4 bases and the J gene lost 3 bases, with 13 bases spanning the gap. The CDR3 DNA reads as TGTGCCAGCAGTTACGACGGGAGCCTCTACGAGCAGTACTTC. It yields the protein CASSYDGSLYEQYF.

The chain uses TRBV5-6 and TRBJ2-2, with D uncertain. V was clipped by 0 bases and J by 4 bases, with 13 bases between them. Looked up from germline, CDR1 is SGHDT and CDR2 is YYEEEE. The CDR3 spans 16 residues. This CDR3 reads CASSLEQHAVTGELFF. The CDR3 DNA reads as TGTGCCAGCAGCTTGGAACAGCACGCCGTCACCGGGGAGCTGTTTTTT.

The chain combines TRBV5-6 with TRBJ1-2; D possibly corresponds to TRBD1 (5 bases). This CDR3 spans 14 amino acids. The V end lost 1 base, the J end lost 6 bases, and 13 bases lay between the germline ends. Germline V gives CDR1 SGHDT, CDR2 YYEEEE. The CDR3 sequence is CASSLFGDPDGYTF. In DNA, the CDR3 is TGTGCCAGCAGCTTGTTCGGGGACCCGGATGGCTACACCTTC. Combining the CDR3 with reference TRBV5-6 and TRBJ1-2 gives the whole variable domain DAGVTQSPTHLIKTRGQQVTLRCSPKSGHDTVSWYQQALGQGPQFIFQYYEEEERQRGNFPDRFSGHQFPNYSSELNVNALLLGDSALYLCASSLFGDPDGYTFGSGTRLTVV.

For this clone: The same CDR3 is also encoded by other DNA sequences in this sample. The chain couples TRBV14 to TRBJ2-7; 11 bases are a match to TRBD2. The CDR3 extends over 16 amino acids. V lost 1 base to trimming and J lost 4 bases; unmatched junction nucleotides: 6. CDR1 SGHDN and CDR2 FVKESK come from the germline V gene. The DNA of the CDR3 is TGTGCCAGCAGCCAAGGGCTAGCGGGAGGAGGGTACGAGCAGTACTTC. This translates into CASSQGLAGGGYEQYF.

This clone was recorded only once. The gene calls are TRBV7-9 and TRBJ2-1; TRBD2 matches at 9 bases. V lost 5 bases to trimming and J lost 4 bases; unmatched junction nucleotides: 9. This CDR3 has 16 residues. Germline lookup yields CDR1 SEHNR and CDR2 FQNEAQ (reference sequence). CDR3 amino acids: CASSPLGTSRYNEQFF. As DNA, the CDR3 is TGTGCCAGCAGCCCCCTCGGGACTAGCAGATACAATGAGCAGTTCTTC. Full variable domain (outside the CDR3, taken from reference TRBV7-9 and TRBJ2-1): DTGVSQNPRHKITKRGQNVTFRCDPISEHNRLYWYRQTLGQGPEFLTYFQNEAQLEKSRLLSDRFSAERPKGSFSTLEIQRTEQGDSAMYLCASSPLGTSRYNEQFFGPGTRLTVL.

The CDR3 nucleotides are TGTGCCAGCAGTTCCCGGGAAGGGGCCTATAGCAATCAGCCCCAGCATTTT. Residues: CASSSREGAYSNQPQHF. V and J are TRBV28 and TRBJ1-5, with a weak D call TRBD1 (5 bases). The CDR3 is made up of 17 amino acids. Germline CDR1 and CDR2: MDHEN and SYDVKM. Deletions cut 4 bases from V and 0 bases from J, with 16 bases between.

The chain links TRBV4-1 to TRBJ2-1; TRBD2 matches 7 bases. The CDR3 is made up of 17 amino acids. From germline, CDR1 is MGHRA and CDR2 YSYEKL. The V gene end was trimmed by 2 bases and the J gene end by 9 bases; junction bases not matched to a gene: 16. CDR3 sequence reads: CASSQRDGTTTFGEQFF. For the CDR3, the DNA is TGCGCCAGCAGCCAAAGGGACGGGACTACAACCTTCGGTGAGCAGTTCTTC.

The CDR3 DNA follows: TGCGCCAGCAGCCCCCATGGGGGGAACACTGAAGCTTTCTTT. It specifies CASSPHGGNTEAFF. This chain uses TRBV4-1 with TRBJ1-1; a weak D match, TRBD1 (5 bases). Germline V gene data show CDR1 as MGHRA and CDR2 as YSYEKL. This CDR3 spans 14 amino acids. Trimming cost V 4 bases and J 1 base, with 10 bases left between them.

V and J are TRBV27 and TRBJ2-7; D remains unclear. V lost 6 bases to trimming and J lost 1 base, with 10 bases between them. Per the germline V gene, CDR1 is MNHEY and CDR2 is SMNVEV (reference sequence). This CDR3 comprises 13 residues. For the CDR3, the DNA is TGTGCCAGCAGCCAAGGGAATTCCTACGAGCAGTACTTC. This codes for CASSQGNSYEQYF.

This clone has only one observation. The gene calls are TRBV5-1 and TRBJ1-1; D is uncertain. The CDR3 sequence is 11 residues long. Germline CDR1 and CDR2: SGHRS and YFSETQ. Trimming cost V 4 bases and J 4 bases, with 5 bases left between them. The CDR3 sequence is CASSKGTEAFF. The CDR3, as DNA: TGCGCCAGCAGCAAAGGCACTGAAGCTTTCTTT.

V gene TRBV4-1 combines with J gene TRBJ1-4; no clear D gene. Germline CDR1 and CDR2: MGHRA and YSYEKL. Trimming removed 1 base at V and 7 bases at J, with 13 bases between. This CDR3 contains 15 residues. CDR3 bases: TGCGCCAGCAGCCAAGTAGGTGGAGTAGGTGAAAAACTGTTTTTT. Its protein product is CASSQVGGVGEKLFF.

Comments on this clone: The sample contains more than one DNA sequence encoding this CDR3. This sequence joins TRBV30 and TRBJ2-7; D is undetermined. The germline CDR1 and CDR2 sequences are GTSNPN and SVGIG (reference sequence). The V end was cut by 4 bases, the J end by 0 bases, with 7 bases between. This CDR3 is 12 amino acids long. The CDR3 loop is CAWTESSYEQYF. DNA for the CDR3: TGTGCCTGGACTGAGAGCTCCTACGAGCAGTACTTC.

V and J are TRBV6-6 and TRBJ2-5; the D is unclear. Germline loops: CDR1 MNHNY, CDR2 SVGAGI (reference sequence). V gave up 6 bases and J gave up 0 bases, with 2 bases separating them. The CDR3 runs to 11 residues. CDR3 nucleotides: TGTGCCAGCAGCCACCAAGAGACCCAGTACTTC. This gives the protein CASSHQETQYF.

This clone showed up just once. V is TRBV11-2 and J is TRBJ2-1, with 7 positions matching TRBD2. Trimming at V came to 4 bases and at J to 9 bases, leaving 6 bases not matched to a gene. In germline, CDR1 is SGHAT, CDR2 FQNNGV. The CDR3 runs to 13 residues. For the CDR3, the DNA is TGTGCCAGCAGCTGGGGGACTACGGTTGAGCAGTTCTTC. The encoded protein is CASSWGTTVEQFF. The full variable domain, rest sourced from reference TRBV11-2 and TRBJ2-1, is EAGVAQSPRYKIIEKRQSVAFWCNPISGHATLYWYQQILGQGPKLLIQFQNNGVVDDSQLPKDRFSAERLKGVDSTLKIQPAKLEDSAVYLCASSWGTTVEQFFGPGTRLTVL.

In this sample, this clone turned up once. The chain has TRBV5-1 and TRBJ1-1, with 7 bases fitting TRBD1. The CDR3 sequence is 17 residues long. Per germline, CDR1 SGHRS and CDR2 YFSETQ. Trimming took 1 base from V and 0 from J; bases not matched to a gene: 9. The CDR3 reads CASSLRQGGMMNTEAFF. The CDR3 nucleotides read TGCGCCAGCAGCTTGCGGCAGGGGGGGATGATGAACACTGAAGCTTTCTTT.

This chain connects TRBV15 to TRBJ1-2; D gene unclear. V gave up 3 bases and J gave up 0 bases, with 11 bases separating them. Germline CDR1 and CDR2: LNHNV and YYDKDF (reference sequence). The CDR3 has 15 amino acids. CDR3 DNA sequence: TGTGCCACCAGCAGTCCCGATGAGGCTAACTATGGCTACACCTTC. Amino acids: CATSSPDEANYGYTF. Variable domain in full (rest from reference TRBV15 and TRBJ1-2): DAMVIQNPRYQVTQFGKPVTLSCSQTLNHNVMYWYQQKSSQAPKLLFHYYDKDFNNEADTPDNFQSRRPNTSFCFLDIRSPGLGDTAMYLCATSSPDEANYGYTFGSGTRLTVV.

The chain is built from TRBV28 and TRBJ1-1; D is undetermined. The germline CDR1 and CDR2 sequences are MDHEN and SYDVKM. V lost 2 bases, J lost 4 bases, and 8 bases lay in between. The CDR3 spans 13 residues. The CDR3 loop reads CASSLTRATEAFF. The CDR3 DNA reads TGTGCCAGCAGTTTAACTAGGGCCACTGAAGCTTTCTTT.

This chain uses TRBV4-3 with TRBJ2-1; D call uncertain. Trimming cost V 0 bases and J 10 bases, with 10 bases left between them. The CDR3 covers 13 residues. Per the germline V gene, CDR1 is LGHNA and CDR2 is YSLEER. CDR3 nucleotide sequence: TGCGCCAGCAGCCAAGACGCCCGGACGGAGCAGTTCTTC. Amino acids: CASSQDARTEQFF.

The V gene is TRBV7-6, the J gene TRBJ2-5; TRBD2 is a possible D gene (5 bases). The CDR3 has 15 amino acids. With 0 bases removed from V and 4 bases from J, the gap between germline ends came to 12 bases. Germline lookup yields CDR1 SGHVS and CDR2 FNYEAQ. Here the CDR3 DNA reads TGTGCCAGCAGCTTAGCGGGAGAGGTCGGAGAGACCCAGTACTTC. Amino acid sequence: CASSLAGEVGETQYF.

To note about this clone: Other DNA sequences in this specimen translate into the identical CDR3. The V call is TRBV9, the J call TRBJ2-3, with no clear D. The CDR3 covers 12 residues. V dropped 2 bases and J dropped 2 bases, with 3 bases sitting between them. The germline gives CDR1 SGDLS, CDR2 YYNGEE. The CDR3 DNA reads TGTGCCAGCAGCGTCAACACAGATACGCAGTATTTT. Translating it yields CASSVNTDTQYF.

This chain connects TRBV11-2 to TRBJ2-7; D possibly matches TRBD1 or TRBD2 (5 bases each). This CDR3 comprises 16 residues. Per germline, CDR1 SGHAT and CDR2 FQNNGV. V was shortened by 1 base and J by 4 bases, with 17 bases between the two germline ends. The CDR3 reads CASSLVIWGSGYEQYF. CDR3 in DNA: TGTGCCAGCAGCTTAGTTATTTGGGGGTCCGGTTACGAGCAGTACTTC. Full variable domain (rest looked up from reference TRBV11-2 and TRBJ2-7): EAGVAQSPRYKIIEKRQSVAFWCNPISGHATLYWYQQILGQGPKLLIQFQNNGVVDDSQLPKDRFSAERLKGVDSTLKIQPAKLEDSAVYLCASSLVIWGSGYEQYFGPGTRLTVT.

The table lists this clone with a count of one. The rearrangement joins TRBV30 to TRBJ2-5; TRBD1 is a possible D gene (6 bases). Germline V gives CDR1 GTSNPN, CDR2 SVGIG (reference sequence). Trimming took 0 bases from V and 4 from J, leaving 9 bases between them. The CDR3 is made up of 13 amino acids. CDR3 sequence: CAWSVETGETQYF. The CDR3 nucleotides are TGTGCCTGGAGTGTCGAGACAGGAGAGACCCAGTACTTC.

The chain is built from TRBV9 and TRBJ2-2, with unresolved D. The germline V and J ends were trimmed by 2 bases and 4 bases, with 15 bases remaining between them. Per germline, CDR1 SGDLS and CDR2 YYNGEE. This CDR3 is built from 16 residues. The CDR3 protein is CASSVVQAAVTGELFF. As DNA, the CDR3 is TGTGCCAGCAGCGTTGTCCAGGCGGCAGTCACCGGGGAGCTGTTTTTT.

This clone has only one observation. V is TRBV7-3 and J is TRBJ2-7; D may match TRBD1 or TRBD2 (6 bases each). The CDR3 loop spans 14 amino acids. V was cut by 5 bases and J by 2 bases, with 13 bases left in between. CDR1 and CDR2 from the germline V gene are SGHTA and FQGTGA. The CDR3 sequence: CASSPGRGAYEQYF. The CDR3 DNA is TGTGCCAGCAGCCCGGGTAGGGGGGCCTACGAGCAGTACTTC.

The chain carries TRBV30 and TRBJ2-3; D is undetermined. Trimming stripped 3 bases from V and 3 bases from J, with 13 bases between. The CDR3 is made up of 14 amino acids. Germline-derived CDR1 and CDR2 are GTSNPN and SVGIG (reference sequence). The CDR3 DNA sequence: TGTGCCTGGAGGGGATACCGAGCTACAGATACGCAGTATTTT. This codes for CAWRGYRATDTQYF. Variable domain in full (rest from reference TRBV30 and TRBJ2-3): SQTIHQWPATLVQPVGSPLSLECTVEGTSNPNLYWYRQAAGRGLQLLFYSVGIGQISSEVPQNLSASRPQDRQFILSSKKLLLSDSGFYLCAWRGYRATDTQYFGPGTRLTVL.